This passage covers 5 T cell receptor beta chains from one sample sequenced in a study of blood T cell repertoires in COVID-19. Profiling relied on immunoSEQ multiplex PCR, and the TCRdb table lists in-frame clones only, not all of them. The sample carries about 260,000 clones, 75% to 95% recorded once. Material: PBMCs or T cells enriched from blood (not recorded which). These receptors were taken from a man between 40 and 49 years old who had been exposed to COVID-19.

The J gene is TRBJ1-1, the V gene TRBV18, with TRBD1 matching 8 bases. From germline, CDR1 is KGHSH and CDR2 LQKENI. The CDR3 is 12 amino acids. V trimming: 1 base; J trimming: 12 bases; junction bases outside the gene matches: 4. The CDR3 bases are TGTGCCAGCTCACCACGGACAGGGCGGACTTTCTTT. Protein product: CASSPRTGRTFF.

V is TRBV6-5 and J is TRBJ2-7, with 7 bases lining up with TRBD1. V shed 0 bases, J shed 5 bases, and the junction held 7 bases outside the gene matches. CDR1 is MNHEY, CDR2 SVGAGI, per germline. CDR3 size: 15 residues. The CDR3 DNA reads as TGTGCCAGCAGTTACTCGGACAGGCGGTTCGACGAGCAGTACTTC. As protein: CASSYSDRRFDEQYF.

This clone has more than one count but fewer than ten. J is TRBJ1-6 and V is TRBV6-1; D gene uncertain. The CDR3 has 15 residues. CDR1 is MNHNS and CDR2 is SASEGT in the germline V gene. The ends were cut back, 2 bases at V and 8 bases at J, with 13 bases in the middle. This CDR3 is CASSEFYTGDSPLHF. The CDR3 nucleotides are TGTGCCAGCAGTGAATTTTACACGGGAGATTCACCCCTCCACTTT.

The CDR3 region is CASTPRGVANVLTF. CDR3 sequence (DNA): TGTGCCAGCACCCCACGGGGGGTGGCCAACGTCCTGACTTTC. The chain links TRBV6-5 to TRBJ2-6; 7 bases fit TRBD2. Looked up from germline, CDR1 is MNHEY and CDR2 is SVGAGI. J gave up 6 bases and V 7 bases, and 6 bases lay outside the gene matches. The CDR3 has 14 amino acids.

Here the CDR3 reads CASSPEQGDSTDTQYF. DNA for the CDR3: TGTGCCAGCAGCCCGGAACAGGGGGATAGCACAGATACGCAGTATTTT. This chain uses TRBV7-9 with TRBJ2-3; TRBD1 matches at 8 bases. Germline V gives CDR1 SEHNR, CDR2 FQNEAQ (reference sequence). V lost 5 bases to trimming and J lost 0 bases; unmatched junction nucleotides: 7. The CDR3 runs 16 residues.